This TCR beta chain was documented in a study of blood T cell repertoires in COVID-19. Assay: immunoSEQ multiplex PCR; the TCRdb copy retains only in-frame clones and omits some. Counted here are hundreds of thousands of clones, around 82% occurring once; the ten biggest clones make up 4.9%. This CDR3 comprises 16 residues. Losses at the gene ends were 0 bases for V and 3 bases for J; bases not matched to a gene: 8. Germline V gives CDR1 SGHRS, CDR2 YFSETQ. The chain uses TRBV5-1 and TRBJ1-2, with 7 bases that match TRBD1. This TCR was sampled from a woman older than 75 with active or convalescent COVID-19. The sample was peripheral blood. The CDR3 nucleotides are TGCGCCAGCAGCTTGGGATTAGGGGGCTTGGACTATGGCTACACCTTC. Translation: CASSLGLGGLDYGYTF.